This TCR beta chain appears in the sequencing data of a study of beta chain features in type 1 diabetes. General study points: Moderately but significantly shorter TCRB CDR3s were found in Type 1 diabetes patients in all four CD4+ subsets. PCR might pick shorter templates more often, in the same way for patients and controls. Naive, central memory and Treg TCRB repertoires seemed to resemble each other more closely in patients than they did in healthy donors.

Turning to this clone: Its antigen is undetermined.

The investigators reverse transcribed all of the isolated RNA, so they sequenced expressed TCRB transcripts. Repertoires were generated with immunoSEQ multiplex PCR, while TCRdb's copy carries only in-frame clones and drops some. Counted here are around 26,000 clones, around 65% occurring once; the ten biggest clones make up 0.95% to 1.3%. Staining for CD45RO/CCR7/CD25/CD127/CD95/CD27 allowed sorting of CD4+ naive, central memory, regulatory and stem cell-like memory cells. Sorting gave populations that all exceeded 98% purity. V lost 7 bases to trimming and J lost 4 bases, with 11 bases between them. This CDR3 contains 13 residues. From germline, CDR1 is ENHRY and CDR2 SYGVKD.

This chain connects TRBV10-3 to TRBJ1-3; D is ambiguous. Sequenced material: stem cell memory CD4+ T cells from blood. The receptor comes from a woman between 40 and 50 years old with type 1 diabetes. The CDR3 sequence is CAITRGPGNTIYF. Written as DNA, the CDR3 is TGTGCCATCACCAGAGGGCCGGGAAACACCATATATTTT.